This is a list of T cell receptor beta chains from one sample in a study of T cell repertoires and HLA-DP antigens. Measured with immunoSEQ multiplex PCR; TCRdb has only the in-frame clones, and not every one. The table records around 100,000 clones, 80% to 95% of them present only once. These receptors lack a known antigen. What was sequenced was CD4+ T cells from PBMCs. Receptors originate from a woman under 30 in good health and CMV-seronegative. CDR3s include the opening cysteine and the closing phenylalanine or tryptophan.

J,V,CDR3
TRBJ1-4,TRBV6-5,CASSSTATNEKLFF
TRBJ1-5,TRBV11-2,CASSPGTGYNQPQHF
TRBJ2-7,TRBV29-1,CSARTRSPYEQYF
TRBJ1-2,TRBV2,CASSERQQIMANYGYTF
TRBJ2-5,TRBV30,CAWSLLGGVQETQYF
TRBJ2-7,TRBV19,CASSPSEDEQYF
TRBJ1-2,TRBV4-1,CASSQGGTAGLVGYTF
TRBJ2-7,TRBV6-5,CASSYQGTAYEQYF
TRBJ1-2,TRBV28,CASSQAKYGYTF
TRBJ2-5,TRBV19,CASSIMGSLETQYF
TRBJ2-7,TRBV7-6,CASSLVPSSGAANYEQYF
TRBJ2-3,TRBV15,CATSPTSGGNTQYF
TRBJ1-2,TRBV15,CATSRAVGIKLDGYTF
TRBJ1-3,TRBV29-1,CSVELGGPGNTIYF
TRBJ1-1,TRBV4-3,CASSQVGRGIRTEAFF
TRBJ1-2,TRBV27,CASSLNGYGYTF
TRBJ1-2,TRBV6-5,CASRAGVFYGYTF
TRBJ2-3,TRBV29-1,CSVEVFFGSLEPYSTDTQYF
TRBJ2-1,TRBV11-2,CASSLVPLIEQFF
TRBJ2-3,TRBV7-2,CASSLGPWTDTQYF
TRBJ2-7,TRBV14,CASSLLRLGSYEQYF
TRBJ1-2,TRBV2,CASKLGQGLHYGYTF
TRBJ2-5,TRBV7-9,CASSLEQGQETQYF
TRBJ2-6,TRBV5-6,CASSLRLPSGANVLTF
TRBJ2-2,TRBV27,CASTPRPQNTGELFF
TRBJ1-2,TRBV28,CASSLAGGSLYGYTF
TRBJ1-2,TRBV10-3,CAISEPGGADYGYTF
TRBJ2-3,TRBV7-2,CASSLVLGLAGADTQYF
TRBJ2-2,TRBV7-2,CASSLAPGRGPGELFF
TRBJ2-7,TRBV11-2,CASIIPRGRGYEQYF
TRBJ2-1,TRBV27,CASSLEDREIWFF
TRBJ1-4,TRBV28,CATSLYRLMGEKLFF
TRBJ1-2,TRBV19,CASSIVTGYGYTF
TRBJ2-5,TRBV5-1,CASSLRTSGETQYF
TRBJ2-5,TRBV18,CASSPRGETQYF
TRBJ1-2,TRBV6-5,CASSYSANYGYTF
TRBJ1-2,TRBV7-3,CASSLDGSFSGYTF
TRBJ1-5,TRBV5-4,CASSLSPGQPQHF
TRBJ2-3,TRBV29-1,CSVALGTDTQYF
TRBJ2-1,TRBV30,CAWVGTREQFF
TRBJ2-3,TRBV15,CATSRDRGITDTQYF
TRBJ2-1,TRBV29-1,CSVDPRRGEWYNEQFF
TRBJ2-3,TRBV7-6,CASSTRTGGITDTQYF
TRBJ2-1,TRBV19,CASSMVLRPERNEQFF